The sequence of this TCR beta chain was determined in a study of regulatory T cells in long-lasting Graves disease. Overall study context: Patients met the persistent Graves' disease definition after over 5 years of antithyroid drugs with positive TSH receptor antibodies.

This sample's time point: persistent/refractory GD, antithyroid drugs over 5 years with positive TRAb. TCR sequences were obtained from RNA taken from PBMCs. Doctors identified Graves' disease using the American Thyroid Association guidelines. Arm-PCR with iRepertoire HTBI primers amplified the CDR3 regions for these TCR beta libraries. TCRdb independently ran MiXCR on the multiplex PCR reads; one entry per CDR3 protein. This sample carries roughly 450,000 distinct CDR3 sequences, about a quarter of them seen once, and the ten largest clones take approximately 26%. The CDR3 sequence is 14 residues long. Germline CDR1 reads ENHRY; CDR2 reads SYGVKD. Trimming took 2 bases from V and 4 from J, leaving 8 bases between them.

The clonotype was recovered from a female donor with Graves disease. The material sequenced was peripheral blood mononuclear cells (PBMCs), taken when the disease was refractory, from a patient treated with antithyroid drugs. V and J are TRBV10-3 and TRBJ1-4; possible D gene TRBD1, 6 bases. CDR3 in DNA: TGTGCCATCAGTGAGAGACAGGTTAATGAAAAACTGTTTTTT. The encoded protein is CAISERQVNEKLFF.